A single sample gave rise to the 32 T cell receptor beta chains below, sequenced in a study of blood T cell repertoires in COVID-19. The data were produced by immunoSEQ multiplex PCR, yet TCRdb's version contains in-frame clones alone and is incomplete. Among 200,000 to 250,000 clones listed, around 86% were seen once. Sample: peripheral blood. Every receptor here comes from a woman in her 70s with COVID-19, enrolled during active disease.

J is TRBJ2-3 and V is TRBV3-1 (or the pseudogene TRBV3-2), with TRBD2 identical over 12 bases. There are 17 residues in the CDR3. J was trimmed by 4 bases and V by 0 bases; bases with no gene match: 5. CDR1 and CDR2 (germline): LGHDT, YNNKEL (reference sequence). CDR3 DNA: TGTGCCAGCAGCCAAGAAACTAGCGGGAGGAAGGCAGATACGCAGTATTTT. Amino acid sequence: CASSQETSGRKADTQYF.

The V call is TRBV7-2, the J call TRBJ1-5; tentatively, D is TRBD1 (6 bases). Germline values: CDR1 SGHTA, CDR2 FQGNSA. The CDR3 loop spans 15 amino acids. Between the trimmed V and J ends, which lost 4 bases and 3 bases, there was a span of 13 bases. CDR3 coding DNA: TGTGCCAGCAGCTGGAAACAGGGCGTCAATCAGCCCCAGCATTTT. Translated: CASSWKQGVNQPQHF.

The V and J genes are TRBV4-2 and TRBJ2-5; 7 positions match TRBD2. V was pared by 4 bases and J by 2 bases, with 4 bases of the junction left unmatched. CDR3 length: 14 amino acids. Germline V gene lookup returns CDR1 LGHNA and CDR2 YNFKEQ. The CDR3 DNA sequence: TGTGCCAGCAGCCCCCTAGCGGAGCAAGAGACCCAGTACTTC. Protein sequence: CASSPLAEQETQYF.

This chain connects TRBV11-3 to TRBJ2-1; 7 bases are a match to TRBD1. CDR1 and CDR2 (germline): SGHNT, YENEEA. The ends lost 0 bases at V and 0 bases at J; junction bases unmatched: 5. The CDR3 extends over 17 amino acids. The CDR3 spells CASSLDRGLSSYNEQFF. The CDR3 DNA reads as TGTGCCAGCAGCTTAGATAGGGGGCTTAGCTCCTACAATGAGCAGTTCTTC.

The V and J genes are TRBV21-1 and TRBJ2-4; the table's TRBD2 call for D was not verified on the DNA. TRBV21-1 is a pseudogene segment. The CDR3 runs to 14 residues. Here the CDR3 reads CASSKIFAKNIQYF. The CDR3 coding sequence is TGTGCCAGCAGCAAAATCTTTGCCAAAAACATTCAGTACTTC.

This chain joins TRBV18 and TRBJ2-1, with 10 nucleotides matching TRBD2. The CDR3 consists of 15 residues. Germline V gene lookup returns CDR1 KGHSH and CDR2 LQKENI. V shed 3 bases, J shed 3 bases, and the junction held 2 bases outside the gene matches. CDR3 sequence reads: CASSPPSGGYNEQFF. The CDR3 DNA follows: TGTGCCAGCTCACCCCCTAGCGGGGGCTACAATGAGCAGTTCTTC.

The rearrangement joins TRBV30 to TRBJ1-1, with a weak D call TRBD1 (5 bases). The germline V and J ends were trimmed by 4 bases and 8 bases, with 17 bases remaining between them. Germline lookup yields CDR1 GTSNPN and CDR2 SVGIG (reference sequence). This CDR3 region has 13 residues. The CDR3 DNA reads TGTGCCTGGACTTCAAGGGGAGGTTTCGAAGCTTTCTTT. This translates into CAWTSRGGFEAFF.

This chain uses TRBV19 with TRBJ1-5; 10 bases match TRBD1. Germline values: CDR1 LNHDA, CDR2 SQIVND (reference sequence). CDR3 length: 12 amino acids. The CDR3 sequence: CGSGTGVQPQHF. The CDR3 DNA reads as TGTGGCTCCGGGACAGGGGTTCAGCCCCAGCATTTT. Complete variable domain (other parts from reference TRBV19 and TRBJ1-5): DGGITQSPKYLFRKEGQNVTLSCEQNLNHDAMYWYRQDPGQGLRLIYYSQIVNDFQKGDIAEGYSVSREKKESFPLTVTSAQKNPTAFYLCGSGTGVQPQHFGDGTRLSIL.

The V gene is TRBV27, the J gene TRBJ1-2; tentatively, D is TRBD1 (5 bases). This CDR3 is built from 15 residues. Germline V CDR1 and CDR2: MNHEY, SMNVEV (reference sequence). Trimming removed 2 bases at V and 2 bases at J, with 12 bases between. Here the CDR3 reads CASSLGGGVNYGYTF. The CDR3 nucleotides read TGTGCCAGCAGTTTAGGAGGAGGGGTGAACTATGGCTACACCTTC.

V usage is TRBV28 and J usage is TRBJ1-2, with TRBD1 matching 7 bases. The length of the CDR3 is 13 residues. Trimming removed 7 bases from V and 4 bases from J; junction bases left unmatched: 6. The germline CDR1 and CDR2 sequences are MDHEN and SYDVKM. The CDR3 reads CASTSTGSYGYTF. In DNA, the CDR3 is TGTGCCAGCACTTCGACAGGGTCCTATGGCTACACCTTC.

This clone was counted once. V usage is TRBV18 and J usage is TRBJ1-2; D not resolved. This CDR3 region has 16 residues. Trimming pared 4 bases from V and 7 bases from J, leaving 22 bases between. Germline loops: CDR1 KGHSH, CDR2 LQKENI. In DNA, the CDR3 is TGTGCCAGCTCACTTCCACTGTTAGGGAGCCCGGGTGGCTACACCTTC. This codes for CASSLPLLGSPGGYTF.

V usage is TRBV28 and J usage is TRBJ1-5; 10 nucleotides align to TRBD1. The CDR3 extends over 17 amino acids. V lost 6 bases to trimming and J lost 6 bases; unmatched junction nucleotides: 14. The V gene's germline CDR1 is MDHEN and CDR2 SYDVKM. CDR3 in amino acids: CASSLTIGTGVSQPQHF. CDR3 nucleotides: TGTGCCAGCAGCCTCACTATTGGGACAGGGGTCAGTCAGCCCCAGCATTTT.

This clone was detected a few times. The V gene is TRBV4-1, the J gene TRBJ1-1, with D possibly being TRBD1 (5 bases). CDR3 size: 16 residues. Trimming cost V 0 bases and J 4 bases, with 15 bases left between them. From germline, CDR1 is MGHRA and CDR2 YSYEKL. CDR3 coding DNA: TGCGCCAGCAGCCAAGATGGGCAGGGCGGTGGCACTGAAGCTTTCTTT. Protein: CASSQDGQGGGTEAFF.

This clone was observed a few times. This chain joins TRBV3-1 (or the pseudogene TRBV3-2) and TRBJ2-3, with TRBD1 matching 10 bases. The V and J ends lost 6 bases and 5 bases, in that order; junction bases with no gene match: 2. The CDR3 is made up of 13 amino acids. Germline lookup yields CDR1 LGHDT and CDR2 YNNKEL (reference sequence). CDR3 residues: CASRDRGVDTQYF. As DNA, the CDR3 is TGTGCCAGCAGGGACAGGGGGGTAGATACGCAGTATTTT.

This clone has only one observation. The rearrangement uses TRBV27 and TRBJ2-5; 7 nucleotides agree with TRBD1. Germline lookup yields CDR1 MNHEY and CDR2 SMNVEV (reference sequence). The V and J ends lost 5 bases and 3 bases, in that order; junction bases with no gene match: 9. This CDR3 is 15 amino acids long. The CDR3 DNA reads as TGTGCCAGCAGTAGGGGGTGGGGGACAGAAGAGACCCAGTACTTC. Its protein is CASSRGWGTEETQYF.

The V call is TRBV28, the J call TRBJ1-5; TRBD1 matches 7 bases. The CDR3 runs 14 residues. V lost 4 bases, J lost 4 bases, and 4 bases stayed unmatched. Germline-derived CDR1 and CDR2 are MDHEN and SYDVKM. This chain's CDR3 is CASSSGGQNQPQHF. The CDR3 region has the DNA TGTGCCAGCAGTTCCGGGGGACAGAATCAGCCCCAGCATTTT.

The gene calls are TRBV5-8 and TRBJ1-1; TRBD1 matches 7 bases. V dropped 6 bases and J dropped 5; count of bases not matched to a gene: 1. The CDR3 length is 11 residues. Germline CDR1 SGHTS, CDR2 YDEGEE. The CDR3 is CASNRGTEAFF. DNA of the CDR3: TGTGCCAGCAACAGGGGAACTGAAGCTTTCTTT.

The CDR3 loop reads CSVWGGTGLAGGGEQFF. The CDR3 bases are TGCAGCGTTTGGGGGGGAACGGGACTAGCGGGAGGTGGCGAGCAGTTCTTC. The chain recombines TRBV29-1 with TRBJ2-1; 15 bases agree with TRBD2. V shed 5 bases, J shed 10 bases, and the junction held 15 bases outside the gene matches. The CDR3 is made up of 17 amino acids. The V gene's germline CDR1 is SQVTM and CDR2 ANQGSEA.

This clone was detected ten times or more. Other DNA variants within this sample encode the same CDR3. The chain uses TRBV15 and TRBJ2-7, with 7 nucleotides matching TRBD1. This CDR3 has 13 residues. Trimming cost V 3 bases and J 2 bases; bases outside gene matches: 1. CDR1 and CDR2 from the germline V gene are LNHNV and YYDKDF (reference sequence). The CDR3 coding sequence is TGTGCCACCAGCAGTAGGGGGCCCTACGAGCAGTACTTC. This translates into CATSSRGPYEQYF.

The chain links TRBV5-1 to TRBJ2-5; 10 positions agree with TRBD2. V shed 4 bases and J 4 bases; nucleotides not matched to a gene: 4. Per the germline V gene, CDR1 is SGHRS and CDR2 is YFSETQ. This CDR3 is built from 14 residues. CDR3 residues: CASSASGGGETQYF. CDR3 bases: TGCGCCAGCAGCGCGAGCGGGGGGGGAGAGACCCAGTACTTC. Combining the CDR3 with reference TRBV5-1 and TRBJ2-5 gives the whole variable domain KAGVTQTPRYLIKTRGQQVTLSCSPISGHRSVSWYQQTPGQGLQFLFEYFSETQRNKGNFPGRFSGRQFSNSRSEMNVSTLELGDSALYLCASSASGGGETQYFGPGTRLLVL.

The rearrangement joins TRBV7-9 to TRBJ2-1; 13 positions match TRBD2. Looked up from germline, CDR1 is SEHNR and CDR2 is FQNEAQ (reference sequence). Unmatched junction bases numbered 6, after V lost 3 bases and J lost 10 bases. This CDR3 spans 15 amino acids. Here the CDR3 DNA reads TGTGCCAGCAGCTTGGGGGGACTAGCGGGACAAGAGCAGTTCTTC. Its protein is CASSLGGLAGQEQFF.

In its sample, this clone was seen a few times. V is TRBV9 and J is TRBJ2-2; no reliable D call. Germline CDR1 reads SGDLS; CDR2 reads YYNGEE. This CDR3 spans 13 amino acids. V shed 4 bases and J shed 4 bases, with 8 bases lying between them. CDR3 protein: CASSPSPTGELFF. CDR3 DNA: TGTGCCAGCAGCCCGAGCCCCACCGGGGAGCTGTTTTTT.

The chain combines TRBV11-2 with TRBJ2-1; 9 bases match TRBD2. V lost 1 base and J lost 8; bases outside the gene matches: 6. This CDR3 has 15 residues. CDR1 and CDR2 (germline): SGHAT, FQNNGV. The CDR3 nucleotides are TGTGCCAGCAGCTTAGGGGGTAGCGGGAGCGATGAGCAGTTCTTC. It codes for CASSLGGSGSDEQFF.

The chain links TRBV6-5 to TRBJ1-6; TRBD1 aligns across 7 bases. Germline loops: CDR1 MNHEY, CDR2 SVGAGI. The V gene end was trimmed by 6 bases and the J gene end by 5 bases; junction bases not matched to a gene: 4. This CDR3 region has 14 residues. The CDR3 DNA reads TGTGCCAGCAGACAGGGGTGGAATAATTCACCCCTCCACTTT. Amino acid sequence: CASRQGWNNSPLHF.

This clone was detected only a few times. The chain has TRBV28 and TRBJ2-7; 10 nucleotides align to TRBD2. The V gene's germline CDR1 is MDHEN and CDR2 SYDVKM. This CDR3 has 16 residues. Unmatched junction bases numbered 10, after V lost 6 bases and J lost 2 bases. The CDR3 loop is CASSGTSASLTYEQYF. CDR3 in DNA: TGTGCCAGCAGCGGGACTAGCGCGTCCCTAACCTACGAGCAGTACTTC.

CDR3 region: CASRDRVGHIGYGYTF. Here the CDR3 DNA reads TGTGCCAGCAGGGACAGGGTGGGGCATATTGGCTATGGCTACACCTTC. The V call is TRBV7-8, the J call TRBJ1-2; TRBD1 matches at 8 bases. The V gene's germline CDR1 is SGHVS and CDR2 FQNEAQ. V was clipped by 6 bases and J by 4 bases; unmatched bases: 13. The CDR3 spans 16 residues.

The chain combines TRBV3-1 (or the pseudogene TRBV3-2) with TRBJ1-2, with 8 bases lining up with TRBD1. After removal of 0 bases from V and 7 bases from J, the junction contained 7 bases not matched to a gene. CDR1 LGHDT and CDR2 YNNKEL come from the germline V gene (reference sequence). CDR3 length: 15 amino acids. CDR3 bases: TGTGCCAGCAGCCAAGATAGAGGCAGGGGGCTTGGCTACACCTTC. Translated, it gives CASSQDRGRGLGYTF.

The chain combines TRBV6-1 with TRBJ2-3; D may be TRBD1 (5 bases). The germline gives CDR1 MNHNS, CDR2 SASEGT. The CDR3 spans 14 residues. The V end lost 1 base, the J end lost 14 bases, and 19 bases lay between the germline ends. Here the CDR3 DNA reads TGTGCCAGCAGTGAAGTGGGGCGTCTTATTTTATGGTATTTT. Its translation is CASSEVGRLILWYF.

The chain uses TRBV5-4 and TRBJ2-5, with 8 bases lining up with TRBD2. With V trimmed by 4 bases and J by 7 bases, 15 bases remained unmatched. This CDR3 is built from 16 residues. From germline, CDR1 is SGHNT and CDR2 YYREEE (reference sequence). Here the CDR3 DNA reads TGTGCCAGCAGCCCGGGGGGGGGACAAGGGTCTTGGACCCAGTACTTC. Encoded protein: CASSPGGGQGSWTQYF.

This clone was detected only once. The chain links TRBV5-6 to TRBJ1-4; D is possibly TRBD1 (5 bases). The CDR3 covers 14 residues. Looked up from germline, CDR1 is SGHDT and CDR2 is YYEEEE. V shed 3 bases and J shed 7 bases, with 13 bases lying between them. CDR3 bases: TGTGCCAGCAGCTCGGTGACCGGGGGTGAAAAACTGTTTTTT. Protein sequence: CASSSVTGGEKLFF.

This clone has only a few counts. This rearrangement joins TRBV21-1 to TRBJ1-5; TRBD1, as called in the table, went unchecked against the DNA. TRBV21-1 is listed as a pseudogene. There are 16 residues in the CDR3. The chain's CDR3 is CASSPRRTGGFQPQHF. The DNA of the CDR3 is TGTGCCAGCAGCCCGAGACGTACAGGGGGCTTTCAGCCCCAGCATTTT.

The chain joins TRBV19 to TRBJ2-7; 8 bases match TRBD1. J lost 3 bases, V lost 3 bases, and 7 bases had no gene match. CDR3 size: 15 residues. Per germline, CDR1 LNHDA and CDR2 SQIVND (reference sequence). CDR3 in amino acids: CASSIVGQGLYEQYF. The CDR3 DNA is TGTGCCAGTAGTATTGTAGGACAGGGCCTCTACGAGCAGTACTTC.